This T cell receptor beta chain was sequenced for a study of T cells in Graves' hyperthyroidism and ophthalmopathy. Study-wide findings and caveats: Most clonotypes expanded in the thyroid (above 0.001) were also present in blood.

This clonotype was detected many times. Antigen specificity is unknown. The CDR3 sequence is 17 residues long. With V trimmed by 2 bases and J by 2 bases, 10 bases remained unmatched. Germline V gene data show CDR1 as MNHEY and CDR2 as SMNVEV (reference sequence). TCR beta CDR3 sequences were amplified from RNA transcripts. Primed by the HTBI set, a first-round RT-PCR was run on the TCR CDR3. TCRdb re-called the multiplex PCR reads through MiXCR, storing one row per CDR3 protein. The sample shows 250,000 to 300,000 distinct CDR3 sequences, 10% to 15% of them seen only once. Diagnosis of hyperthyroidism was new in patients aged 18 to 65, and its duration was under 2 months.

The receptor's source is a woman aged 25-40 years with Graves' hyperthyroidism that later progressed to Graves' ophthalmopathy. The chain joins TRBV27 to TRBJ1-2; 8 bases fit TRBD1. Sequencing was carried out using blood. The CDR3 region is CASSLQSTGVGNYGYTF. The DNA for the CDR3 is TGTGCCAGCAGTTTACAGTCGACAGGGGTGGGCAACTATGGCTACACCTTC.